This TCR beta chain was found in a study of Ad26.COV2.S vaccination and SARS-CoV-2 variants. Study overall: The trial was COV1001 and the donor's arm was Ad26.COV2.S. The study gave Ad26.COV2.S intramuscularly, once or twice 56 days apart.

Using immunoSEQ multiplex PCR, the repertoire was profiled, and TCRdb retains in-frame clones only, with some absent. Among some 390,000 clones, about 88% were seen once, and the ten largest hold over 1.5%. CDR3 size: 15 residues. In germline, CDR1 is SGHRS, CDR2 YFSETQ. V lost 1 base, J lost 1 base, and 8 bases lay in between. Study-wide findings and caveats: Recipients given vaccine exceeded placebo recipients in spike-specific TCR breadth.

The sample holds one count of this clone. What it recognizes is unknown. The treatment was: about 20 received Ad26.COV2.S at low or high dose, single or two shots; roughly five received placebo; per-sample allocation not given. Following the first vaccine or placebo injection, samples were taken on day 63. An Ad26 vector expressing Wuhan-strain SARS-CoV-2 spike constituted the vaccine. The V and J genes are TRBV5-1 and TRBJ2-2; perhaps TRBD1 as D (5 bases). This clonotype originated in a person aged 18-60 years who received the Ad26.COV2.S COVID-19 vaccine or a placebo. The material was peripheral blood, obtained in a trial of Ad26.COV2.S vaccine versus placebo. The CDR3 is CASSLRGQNTGELFF. The DNA for the CDR3 is TGCGCCAGCAGCTTGCGTGGACAGAACACCGGGGAGCTGTTTTTT.